Presented here are 21 T cell receptor beta chains from one specimen sequenced in a study of shared T cell receptors in the human thymus (dated by TCRdb to about 2021). The library was produced with the immunoSEQ multiplex PCR assay. TCRdb retrieved this table from immuneACCESS and kept in-frame rearrangements only. Not all clones are present; in checked studies, unresolved V genes account for under half, and no reason is known for the remainder. Within this sample are about 500,000 clones, with about four fifths of them counted one time only. About 0.014% of the sample comes from the top ten. A further study also used this sample, focusing on human thymus T cells.

Sequencing input: thymocytes. These receptors all stem from a boy in the first two years of life with a congenital heart defect. Donor details come from another sample of the same person, matched by shared clones.

This clone was found once. V and J are TRBV5-6 and TRBJ1-3; D is unclear. The ends were cut back, 3 bases at V and 0 bases at J, with 13 bases in the middle. The CDR3 is 16 amino acids. Germline CDR1 SGHDT, CDR2 YYEEEE. The CDR3 spells CASSSLAGSSGNTIYF. The CDR3, as DNA: TGTGCCAGCAGCTCATTGGCCGGGTCCTCTGGAAACACCATATATTTT. Variable domain in full (rest from reference TRBV5-6 and TRBJ1-3): DAGVTQSPTHLIKTRGQQVTLRCSPKSGHDTVSWYQQALGQGPQFIFQYYEEEERQRGNFPDRFSGHQFPNYSSELNVNALLLGDSALYLCASSSLAGSSGNTIYFGEGSWLTVV.

This clone was seen a few times. The chain employs TRBV30 and TRBJ2-2, with 7 nucleotides matching TRBD2. This CDR3 contains 17 residues. CDR1 is GTSNPN, CDR2 SVGIG, per germline (reference sequence). Unmatched junction bases numbered 11, after V lost 2 bases and J lost 2 bases. The CDR3 sequence is CAWSPKRDYLNTGELFF. For the CDR3, the DNA is TGTGCCTGGAGTCCAAAGAGGGACTACTTAAACACCGGGGAGCTGTTTTTT.

This clone was counted once. The V call is TRBV2, the J call TRBJ2-7, with unresolved D. The germline V and J ends were trimmed by 3 bases and 1 base, with 16 bases remaining between them. This CDR3 region has 16 residues. CDR1 is SNHLY, CDR2 FYNNEI, per germline. CDR3 amino acids: CASSDPPDRLSYEQYF. The DNA for the CDR3 is TGTGCCAGCAGTGATCCCCCCGACCGACTGTCCTACGAGCAGTACTTC.

The CDR3 loop reads CASSQRVSGNTIYF. The CDR3 nucleotides read TGCGCCAGCAGCCAGCGGGTGTCAGGAAACACCATATATTTT. The V and J genes are TRBV4-3 and TRBJ1-3; D gene uncertain. Trimming removed 3 bases from V and 4 bases from J, with 10 bases in between. This CDR3 comprises 14 residues. Per the germline V gene, CDR1 is LGHNA and CDR2 is YSLEER.

V gene TRBV28 combines with J gene TRBJ1-3; D is unresolved. V lost 4 bases and J lost 2, with 15 bases in between. Germline assignment: CDR1 MDHEN and CDR2 SYDVKM. This CDR3 has 16 amino acids. The CDR3 loop is CASSSGVQRTGNTIYF. The DNA of the CDR3 is TGTGCCAGCAGTTCTGGAGTTCAGAGAACTGGAAACACCATATATTTT.

Only one count was recorded for this clone. The chain combines TRBV27 with TRBJ2-5; 13 nucleotides align to TRBD2. This CDR3 has 17 amino acids. Germline V lookup: CDR1 MNHEY, CDR2 SMNVEV (reference sequence). J lost 5 bases, V lost 0 bases, and 6 bases had no gene match. The CDR3 DNA reads TGTGCCAGCAGTTTATCGGGCACTAGCGGGAGGGGCGAGACCCAGTACTTC. As protein: CASSLSGTSGRGETQYF.

The rearrangement joins TRBV4-3 to TRBJ1-2; maybe TRBD1 (6 bases). This CDR3 spans 16 amino acids. The V gene lost 2 bases and the J gene lost 4 bases, with 17 bases spanning the gap. In germline, CDR1 is LGHNA, CDR2 YSLEER. The CDR3 region is CASSQRPTQGPYGYTF. CDR3 bases: TGCGCCAGCAGCCAACGACCTACACAGGGTCCCTATGGCTACACCTTC.

This clone was detected a few times. The genes are TRBV5-8 and TRBJ1-3, with 9 bases lining up with TRBD1. Germline V gene data show CDR1 as SGHTS and CDR2 as YDEGEE. The CDR3 runs to 16 residues. J gave up 1 base and V 3 bases, and 5 bases lay outside the gene matches. The DNA of the CDR3 is TGTGCCAGCAGCTGGGGGACAGGGACGTCTGGAAACACCATATATTTT. Translation gives CASSWGTGTSGNTIYF. The full variable domain, in which reference TRBV5-8 and TRBJ1-3 provide the parts outside the CDR3, is EAGVTQSPTHLIKTRGQQATLRCSPISGHTSVYWYQQALGLGLQFLLWYDEGEERNRGNFPPRFSGRQFPNYSSELNVNALELEDSALYLCASSWGTGTSGNTIYFGEGSWLTVV.

The chain uses TRBV4-1 and TRBJ2-1; 7 bases line up with TRBD2. The CDR3 is made up of 15 amino acids. Germline V CDR1 and CDR2: MGHRA, YSYEKL. V was pared by 0 bases and J by 8 bases, with 7 bases of the junction left unmatched. This CDR3 is CASSQDQREGDEQFF. Written as DNA, the CDR3 is TGCGCCAGCAGCCAAGACCAGCGGGAAGGGGATGAGCAGTTCTTC.

This clone has a handful of counts. The CDR3: CATSRGDRVGYTF. The CDR3 DNA is TGTGCCACCAGCAGGGGTGACAGGGTTGGCTACACCTTC. This rearrangement joins TRBV15 to TRBJ1-2; 7 positions match TRBD1. Germline-derived CDR1 and CDR2 are LNHNV and YYDKDF (reference sequence). V dropped 3 bases and J dropped 7; count of bases not matched to a gene: 5. There are 13 residues in the CDR3.

This clone was found a few times. The CDR3 spells CASSQAQREGTDTQYF. As DNA, the CDR3 is TGCGCCAGCAGCCAAGCACAGCGGGAGGGCACAGATACGCAGTATTTT. This chain joins TRBV4-3 and TRBJ2-3, with 9 positions matching TRBD2. The germline V gene encodes CDR1 LGHNA and CDR2 YSLEER. After removal of 1 base from V and 1 base from J, the junction contained 3 bases not matched to a gene. The CDR3 is 16 amino acids.

This chain uses TRBV27 with TRBJ2-7; 8 nucleotides agree with TRBD1. The CDR3 runs to 17 residues. Germline V CDR1 and CDR2: MNHEY, SMNVEV (reference sequence). The V segment lost 3 bases and the J segment 0 bases; nucleotides outside the gene matches: 10. CDR3 DNA: TGTGCCAGCAGTTTTCTCGGACAGGGAGGCCTCTCCTACGAGCAGTACTTC. It is translated as CASSFLGQGGLSYEQYF.

The rearrangement joins TRBV15 to TRBJ1-3, with TRBD1 matching 9 bases. CDR1 and CDR2 from the germline V gene are LNHNV and YYDKDF (reference sequence). The CDR3 sequence is 16 residues long. V dropped 6 bases and J dropped 0; count of bases not matched to a gene: 6. The chain's CDR3 is CATSKRTGDSGNTIYF. In nucleotides, the CDR3 is TGTGCCACCAGTAAGCGGACAGGGGACTCTGGAAACACCATATATTTT.

This chain connects TRBV6-5 to TRBJ2-2; 7 positions match TRBD1. The CDR3 length is 14 residues. Germline lookup yields CDR1 MNHEY and CDR2 SVGAGI. V shed 7 bases and J 6 bases; nucleotides not matched to a gene: 8. CDR3 sequence (DNA): TGTGCCAGCACCAAGACAGGGATCTCCGGGGAGCTGTTTTTT. Translating gives CASTKTGISGELFF.

V usage is TRBV5-1 and J usage is TRBJ1-2; 12 positions match TRBD1. Germline CDR1 and CDR2: SGHRS and YFSETQ. Unmatched junction bases numbered 10, after V lost 4 bases and J lost 3 bases. This CDR3 region has 17 residues. The CDR3 DNA reads as TGCGCCAGCAGCGCACCGGGACAGGGGGCCGACTACTATGGCTACACCTTC. Its protein is CASSAPGQGADYYGYTF. Full variable domain (outside the CDR3, taken from reference TRBV5-1 and TRBJ1-2): KAGVTQTPRYLIKTRGQQVTLSCSPISGHRSVSWYQQTPGQGLQFLFEYFSETQRNKGNFPGRFSGRQFSNSRSEMNVSTLELGDSALYLCASSAPGQGADYYGYTFGSGTRLTVV.

The chain combines TRBV7-6 with TRBJ1-5; TRBD1 might be the D (5 bases). The V end lost 2 bases, the J end lost 7 bases, and 9 bases lay between the germline ends. CDR3 length equals 13 residues. Germline CDR1 SGHVS, CDR2 FNYEAQ. The CDR3 reads CASSLKGVQPQHF. In DNA, the CDR3 is TGTGCCAGCAGCTTAAAAGGGGTACAGCCCCAGCATTTT.

The chain carries TRBV28 and TRBJ2-1; TRBD2 matches at 8 bases. With V trimmed by 4 bases and J by 10 bases, 12 bases remained unmatched. The germline CDR1 and CDR2 sequences are MDHEN and SYDVKM. The CDR3 spans 15 residues. The CDR3, as DNA: TGTGCCAGCAGTTGTGGGGTATGGCGGGAGGACGAGCAGTTCTTC. Encoded protein: CASSCGVWREDEQFF.

The rearrangement links TRBV29-1 to TRBJ1-1, with D hard to call. Germline V gene data show CDR1 as SQVTM and CDR2 as ANQGSEA. The CDR3 extends over 11 amino acids. The V end was cut by 8 bases, the J end by 6 bases, with 13 bases between. The CDR3 nucleotides are TGCAGCTCACCCGGGGTGTCTGAAGCTTTCTTT. It translates to CSSPGVSEAFF. The full variable domain, completed using reference TRBV29-1 and TRBJ1-1, is SAVISQKPSRDICQRGTSLTIQCQVDSQVTMMFWYRQQPGQSLTLIATANQGSEATYESGFVIDKFPISRPNLTFSTLTVSNMSPEDSSIYLCSSPGVSEAFFGQGTRLTVV.

The sample holds a few counts of this clone. The CDR3: CAWSAKTRLAGDVSTDTQYF. CDR3 coding DNA: TGTGCCTGGAGTGCGAAAACCCGACTAGCGGGAGATGTAAGCACAGATACGCAGTATTTT. The chain couples TRBV30 to TRBJ2-3; 12 bases agree with TRBD2. V gave up 1 base and J gave up 0 bases; unmatched junction bases: 14. Germline loops: CDR1 GTSNPN, CDR2 SVGIG (reference sequence). The CDR3 has 20 residues. Variable domain in full (rest from reference TRBV30 and TRBJ2-3): SQTIHQWPATLVQPVGSPLSLECTVEGTSNPNLYWYRQAAGRGLQLLFYSVGIGQISSEVPQNLSASRPQDRQFILSSKKLLLSDSGFYLCAWSAKTRLAGDVSTDTQYFGPGTRLTVL.

This chain connects TRBV27 to TRBJ2-6; the match to TRBD1 covers 10 bases. The V gene's germline CDR1 is MNHEY and CDR2 SMNVEV (reference sequence). The J segment lost 2 bases and the V segment lost 6 bases, leaving 4 bases of the junction unmatched. The CDR3 covers 16 residues. The CDR3 DNA reads TGTGCCAGCAGGTGGGGACAGGGGACTGGGGCCAACGTCCTGACTTTC. Protein product: CASRWGQGTGANVLTF. Filled out from reference TRBV27 and TRBJ2-6, the complete variable domain reads EAQVTQNPRYLITVTGKKLTVTCSQNMNHEYMSWYRQDPGLGLRQIYYSMNVEVTDKGDVPEGYKVSRKEKRNFPLILESPSPNQTSLYFCASRWGQGTGANVLTFGAGSRLTVL.

Worth noting for this clone: Other DNA sequences in the sample encode the same CDR3. The chain uses TRBV12-5 and TRBJ2-3; D gene ambiguous. The V end lost 1 base, the J end lost 1 base, and 3 bases lay between the germline ends. Looked up from germline, CDR1 is LGHNT and CDR2 is FRNRAP. The CDR3 loop spans 13 amino acids. CDR3 amino acids: CASGLAGTDTQYF. Here the CDR3 DNA reads TGTGCTAGTGGTTTGGCTGGCACAGATACGCAGTATTTT.